This T cell receptor (beta chain) was identified in a study of T-cell reconstitution after alpha-beta-depleted transplantation in children. The CDR3 covers 17 residues. V lost 9 bases and J 6 bases, leaving 27 bases between the germline ends. CDR1 is SGHRS, CDR2 YFSETQ, per germline. Library preparation (for TCRbeta) was performed with unique molecular identifiers. TCRdb fed the PCR reads into MiXCR, producing one record per CDR3 protein. This sample carries about 78,000 distinct CDR3 sequences, roughly 14% of them seen once, and the ten largest clones take 27%. This clonotype occurred a few times. Antigen specificity is unknown. Study-wide results and caveats: Reportedly, roughly two months post-transplant, alpha-beta T cells arose from several hundred expanded graft clones. When one year had passed after transplant, most T-cell counts and diversity came from newly produced T cells. High day-60 TCRbeta diversity in some patients came from surviving recipient T cells and thymic progenitors.

The sequencing here drew on PBMCs, mostly from graft donor cells, taken 180 days after TCRalphabeta/CD19-depleted stem cell transplant. The chain is built from TRBV5-1 and TRBJ2-2; possibly TRBD1 or TRBD2 for D (6 bases each). The sequence came from a male patient aged 2-15 years who had a stem cell transplant for acute lymphoblastic leukemia, so the T cells may come from the graft donor. CDR3 region: CATSTVAGQNLSGELFF. As DNA, the CDR3 is TGCGCCACCTCGACAGTTGCGGGACAAAATTTGTCCGGGGAGCTGTTTTTT. Combining the CDR3 with reference TRBV5-1 and TRBJ2-2 gives the whole variable domain KAGVTQTPRYLIKTRGQQVTLSCSPISGHRSVSWYQQTPGQGLQFLFEYFSETQRNKGNFPGRFSGRQFSNSRSEMNVSTLELGDSALYLCATSTVAGQNLSGELFFGEGSRLTVL.